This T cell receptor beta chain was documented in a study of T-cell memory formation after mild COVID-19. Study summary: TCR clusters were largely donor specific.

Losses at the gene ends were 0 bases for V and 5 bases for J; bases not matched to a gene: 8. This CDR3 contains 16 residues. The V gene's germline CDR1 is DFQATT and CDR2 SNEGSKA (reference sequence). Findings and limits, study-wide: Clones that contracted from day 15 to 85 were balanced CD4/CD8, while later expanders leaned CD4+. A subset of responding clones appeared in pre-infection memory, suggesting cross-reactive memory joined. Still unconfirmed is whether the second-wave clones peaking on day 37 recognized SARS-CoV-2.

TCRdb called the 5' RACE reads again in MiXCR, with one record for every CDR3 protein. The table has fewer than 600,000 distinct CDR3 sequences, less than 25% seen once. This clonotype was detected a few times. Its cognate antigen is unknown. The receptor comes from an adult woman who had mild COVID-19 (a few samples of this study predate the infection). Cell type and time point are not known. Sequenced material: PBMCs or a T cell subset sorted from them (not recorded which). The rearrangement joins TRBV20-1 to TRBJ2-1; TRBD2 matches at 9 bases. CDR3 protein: CSARDLLAGTDNEQFF. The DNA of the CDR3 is TGCAGTGCTAGAGATTTGCTAGCGGGAACCGACAATGAGCAGTTCTTC.